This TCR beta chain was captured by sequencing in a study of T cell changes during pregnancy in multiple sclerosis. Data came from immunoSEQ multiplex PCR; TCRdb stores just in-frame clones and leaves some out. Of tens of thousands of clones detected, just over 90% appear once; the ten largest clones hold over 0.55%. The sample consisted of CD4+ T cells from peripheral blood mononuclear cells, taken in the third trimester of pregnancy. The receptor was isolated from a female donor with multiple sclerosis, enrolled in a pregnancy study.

Written as DNA, the CDR3 is TGTGCCAGCAGTGGGGGGACTAAACTCACCGGGGAGCTGTTTTTT. This encodes CASSGGTKLTGELFF. This sequence joins TRBV2 and TRBJ2-2; 7 nucleotides match TRBD2. The CDR3 extends over 15 amino acids. The germline V gene encodes CDR1 SNHLY and CDR2 FYNNEI. V was pared by 4 bases and J by 4 bases, with 6 bases of the junction left unmatched.